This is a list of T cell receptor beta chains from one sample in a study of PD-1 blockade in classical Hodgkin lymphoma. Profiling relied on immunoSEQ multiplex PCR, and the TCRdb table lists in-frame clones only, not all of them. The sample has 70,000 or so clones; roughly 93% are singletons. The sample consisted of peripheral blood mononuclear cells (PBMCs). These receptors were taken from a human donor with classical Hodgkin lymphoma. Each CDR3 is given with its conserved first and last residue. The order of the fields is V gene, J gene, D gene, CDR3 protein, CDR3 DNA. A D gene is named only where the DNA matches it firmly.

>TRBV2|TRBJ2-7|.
CASKAGLPSSSEQYF
TGTGCCAGCAAAGCCGGACTTCCCTCCTCTAGCGAGCAGTACTTC
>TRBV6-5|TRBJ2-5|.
CASSYSNYRAGETQYF
TGTGCCAGCAGTTACTCGAACTACAGGGCGGGGGAGACCCAGTACTTC
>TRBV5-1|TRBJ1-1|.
CASSSFVNTEAFF
TGCGCCAGCAGCTCCTTCGTGAACACTGAAGCTTTCTTT
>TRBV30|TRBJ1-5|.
CAWTSVDSGNQPQHF
TGTGCCTGGACCTCCGTGGACAGTGGCAATCAGCCCCAGCATTTT
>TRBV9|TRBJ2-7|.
CASDTDYEQYF
TGTGCCAGCGACACAGATTACGAGCAGTACTTC
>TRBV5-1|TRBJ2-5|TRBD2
CASSASGGQETQYF
TGCGCCAGCAGCGCTAGCGGGGGCCAAGAGACCCAGTACTTC
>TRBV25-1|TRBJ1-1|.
CASSEFWGTSEAFF
TGTGCCAGCAGTGAATTTTGGGGTACGTCTGAAGCTTTCTTT
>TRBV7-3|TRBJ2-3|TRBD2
CASSSGTSGSTDTQYF
TGTGCCAGCAGCTCCGGGACTAGCGGAAGCACAGATACGCAGTATTTT
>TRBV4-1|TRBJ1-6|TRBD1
CASSQVTGVGSPLHF
TGCGCCAGCAGCCAAGTGACAGGGGTAGGATCACCCCTCCACTTT
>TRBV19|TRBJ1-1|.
CACMGRQAFF
TGTGCCTGCATGGGTAGGCAAGCTTTCTTT
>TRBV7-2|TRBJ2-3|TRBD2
CASSQGLAGADTQYF
TGTGCCAGCAGCCAAGGACTAGCGGGGGCGGATACGCAGTATTTT
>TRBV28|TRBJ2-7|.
CASRRSGTQTYEQYF
TGTGCCAGCAGACGATCCGGGACTCAAACCTACGAGCAGTACTTC
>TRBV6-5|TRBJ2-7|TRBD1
CASGTGANYEQYF
TGTGCCAGCGGGACAGGGGCGAACTACGAGCAGTACTTC
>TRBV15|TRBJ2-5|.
CATSRGKETQYF
TGTGCCACCAGCAGAGGAAAAGAGACCCAGTACTTC
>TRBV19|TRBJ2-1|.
CASSPELILNEQFF
TGTGCCAGTAGTCCTGAACTAATCCTAAATGAGCAGTTCTTC